The 2 T cell receptor beta chains below come from one sample, sequenced in a study of tumor and adjacent non-tumor tissue in lung cancer. No cell sorting was done before RNA was extracted from the tissue. Three rounds of nested PCR, following a modified ARM-PCR protocol, produced the TCRbeta library. In TCRdb, the multiplex PCR reads were re-called with MiXCR into one record per CDR3 protein. The data contain 70,000 to 80,000 distinct CDR3 sequences, approximately 72% of them seen just once; the ten biggest clones take up approximately 9.5%. Sequenced input: lung tumor tissue. The receptor source for this set is a woman aged 40 to 50 with non-small cell lung cancer.

The chain has TRBV29-1 and TRBJ2-3; 13 bases are a match to TRBD2. CDR3 length: 18 amino acids. The germline gives CDR1 SQVTM, CDR2 ANQGSEA. After removal of 2 bases from V and 5 bases from J, the junction contained 13 bases not matched to a gene. CDR3 amino acids: CSVEYQGGTSGNRDTQYF. CDR3 nucleotides: TGCAGCGTTGAATATCAGGGGGGGACTAGCGGGAACCGAGATACGCAGTATTTT.

Worth noting for this clonotype: A much larger clone lies a single base off, so this may be a read error. The chain carries TRBV20-1 and TRBJ2-3; 13 positions agree with TRBD2. This CDR3 is 19 amino acids long. CDR1 and CDR2 from the germline V gene are DFQATT and SNEGSKA (reference sequence). CDR3 DNA sequence: TGCAGTGCGGATAGCGGGACTAGCGGGACCAAGACACGCACAGATACGCATTATTTT. The encoded protein is CSADSGTSGTKTRTDTHYF.